Below, one T cell receptor (beta chain) is given with its context. This specimen comes from a study of shared T cell receptors in the human thymus. Libraries were prepared by immunoSEQ multiplex PCR; TCRdb keeps only in-frame clonotypes and omits some of them. The sample has around 67,000 clones, more than 90% seen once. The CDR3 is made up of 14 amino acids. CDR1 and CDR2 from the germline V gene are SGHDN and FVKESK. The rearrangement links TRBV14 to TRBJ1-4, with 7 bases lining up with TRBD1. The receptor comes from a human donor. The material sequenced was thymocytes. CDR3 sequence: CATPPQGIYEKLFF. The DNA of the CDR3 is TGTGCAACCCCCCCACAGGGGATCTATGAAAAACTGTTTTTT.